The entry below gives a single T cell receptor (beta chain) sequence along with its context. Its antigen is unidentified. The protocol was immunoSEQ multiplex PCR, while the TCRdb copy is restricted to in-frame clones and leaves out a portion. The sample has 90,000 to 150,000 clones, approximately 96% seen once; the top ten hold 3.3%. The data originate from a study of graft-versus-host responses after intestinal transplantation. General study results and limits: GvH clonotypes were identified within recipient marrow, with a subset emerging first in ileum or blood.

After removal of 6 bases from V and 6 bases from J, the junction contained 9 bases not matched to a gene. CDR1 is MNHEY, CDR2 SVGAGI, per germline. This CDR3 region has 14 residues. This TCR was sampled from a human donor who received an intestinal transplant. V gene TRBV6-5 combines with J gene TRBJ1-2, with TRBD1 matching 8 bases. Sequences were derived from unstimulated CD8+ T cells sorted from spleen or lymph node cells, sampled before intestinal transplant. The CDR3 DNA follows: TGTGCCAGCAGCATTACCGGGACAGGAAATGGCTACACCTTC. Translation gives CASSITGTGNGYTF.